These 21 T cell receptor beta chains originate from one sample sequenced in a study of T-cell memory formation after mild COVID-19. TCRdb reanalysed the 5' RACE reads using MiXCR and keeps one entry per CDR3 protein. The table has about 140,000 distinct CDR3 sequences, less than 25% seen once. The sequenced sample consisted of PBMCs or a T cell subset sorted from them (not recorded which). These receptor sequences come from an adult woman who had mild COVID-19 (a few samples of this study predate the infection). Cell type and time point are not known.

The rearrangement joins TRBV5-8 to TRBJ2-7; 7 bases map to TRBD2. V gave up 4 bases and J gave up 5 bases; unmatched junction bases: 15. Germline CDR1 reads SGHTS; CDR2 reads YDEGEE. This CDR3 spans 16 amino acids. DNA of the CDR3: TGTGCCAGCAGCGAGAACCTAGGACTAGTTGACGACGAGCAGTACTTC. Translated: CASSENLGLVDDEQYF.

V is TRBV29-1 and J is TRBJ2-5; D is perhaps TRBD1 or TRBD2 (5 bases each). The germline gives CDR1 SQVTM, CDR2 ANQGSEA. This CDR3 comprises 14 residues. Trimming left V 6 bases short and J 1 base short, with 15 bases between. The CDR3 nucleotides read TGCAGCGTCCCCGGGACGCAGCTCCAAGAGACCCAGTACTTC. Amino acid sequence: CSVPGTQLQETQYF.

The chain has TRBV4-1 and TRBJ1-2; no definite D call. This CDR3 spans 13 amino acids. CDR1 and CDR2 from the germline V gene are MGHRA and YSYEKL. V was trimmed by 0 bases and J by 4 bases, leaving 6 bases between them. CDR3 sequence: CASSQEETYGYTF. CDR3 nucleotide sequence: TGCGCCAGCAGCCAAGAGGAAACCTATGGCTACACCTTC.

The chain couples TRBV12-3 or TRBV12-4 to TRBJ1-1; no definite D call. V lost 10 bases, J lost 0 bases, and 6 bases lay in between. The CDR3 has 11 residues. In DNA, the CDR3 is TGTGCCACCCTTGTGAACACTGAAGCTTTCTTT. It specifies CATLVNTEAFF.

This clonotype has a handful of counts. V is TRBV7-9 and J is TRBJ1-2; the D gene is possibly TRBD1 (5 bases). The CDR3 runs to 15 residues. CDR1 and CDR2 (germline): SEHNR, FQNEAQ (reference sequence). V lost 10 bases to trimming and J lost 8 bases, with 26 bases between them. The CDR3 coding sequence is TGTGCCATCAAACGTCCCATTGGCAGGGAAGAAGGCTACACCTTC. Its translation: CAIKRPIGREEGYTF.

This clonotype was picked up a small number of times. The V gene is TRBV3-1, the J gene TRBJ1-1; 8 positions agree with TRBD1. This CDR3 is 15 amino acids long. Germline V gene data show CDR1 as LGHDT and CDR2 as YNNKEL (reference sequence). Losses at the gene ends were 3 bases for V and 10 bases for J; bases not matched to a gene: 13. CDR3: CASSHRRQGIIGAFF. DNA of the CDR3: TGTGCCAGCAGCCATAGAAGACAGGGGATAATAGGAGCTTTCTTT.

By frequency in the sample, this clonotype is medium-sized (0.01 to 0.1%). This rearrangement joins TRBV12-3 or TRBV12-4 to TRBJ2-5; a possible D gene is TRBD2 (7 bases). CDR3 length equals 16 residues. The V gene lost 6 bases and the J gene lost 2 bases, with 19 bases spanning the gap. CDR3: CASRPSGGGSQETQYF. The CDR3 nucleotides read TGTGCCAGCAGGCCCTCGGGCGGGGGCTCTCAAGAGACCCAGTACTTC.

This clonotype was observed a few times. The J gene is TRBJ1-5, the V gene TRBV5-1; D gene uncertain. The CDR3 is made up of 14 amino acids. Trimming removed 3 bases from V and 4 bases from J, with 11 bases in between. Germline CDR1 reads SGHRS; CDR2 reads YFSETQ. CDR3 protein: CASSWAGGNQPQHF. The CDR3 region has the DNA TGCGCCAGCAGCTGGGCAGGCGGTAATCAGCCCCAGCATTTT.

The chain is built from TRBV2 and TRBJ2-7; 12 bases match TRBD2. J lost 4 bases, V lost 8 bases, and 15 bases had no gene match. Germline CDR1 SNHLY, CDR2 FYNNEI. This CDR3 spans 17 amino acids. The CDR3 nucleotides read TGTGCCAGCCGGCTGGGGCTAGCGGGGGGGCCTTCTTACGAGCAGTACTTC. It codes for CASRLGLAGGPSYEQYF. Full variable domain (outside the CDR3, taken from reference TRBV2 and TRBJ2-7): EPEVTQTPSHQVTQMGQEVILRCVPISNHLYFYWYRQILGQKVEFLVSFYNNEISEKSEIFDDQFSVERPDGSNFTLKIRSTKLEDSAMYFCASRLGLAGGPSYEQYFGPGTRLTVT.

J is TRBJ1-2 and V is TRBV4-1; 8 nucleotides line up with TRBD1. Per the germline V gene, CDR1 is MGHRA and CDR2 is YSYEKL. CDR3 length equals 15 residues. The V gene end was trimmed by 3 bases and the J gene end by 6 bases; junction bases not matched to a gene: 9. The CDR3 sequence: CASSHPLRTGNGYTF. The CDR3 DNA sequence: TGCGCCAGCAGCCATCCTCTTCGGACAGGGAATGGCTACACCTTC.

This clonotype has just a few counts. The rearrangement links TRBV23-1 to TRBJ1-1; unclear D gene. TRBV23-1 is classed as an ORF, of uncertain function. Trimming stripped 0 bases from V and 7 bases from J, with 21 bases between. CDR3 size: 17 residues. The CDR3 DNA reads as TGCGCCAGCAGTCAATCGGAGGCAGGTTCTTCAAGGGTTGAAGCTTTCTTT. Amino acids: CASSQSEAGSSRVEAFF.

This chain links TRBV19 with TRBJ2-7; no definite D call. The CDR3 covers 13 residues. Germline loops: CDR1 LNHDA, CDR2 SQIVND (reference sequence). V was pared by 3 bases and J by 4 bases, with 10 bases between. CDR3 amino acids: CASSIYGGYEQYF. As DNA, the CDR3 is TGTGCCAGTAGTATTTACGGTGGGTACGAGCAGTACTTC.

This clonotype has only a few counts. The J gene is TRBJ2-7, the V gene TRBV7-9; 7 bases are shared with TRBD2. Germline V gene lookup returns CDR1 SEHNR and CDR2 FQNEAQ (reference sequence). The CDR3 runs to 16 residues. V lost 1 base, J lost 5 bases, and 11 bases stayed unmatched. As DNA, the CDR3 is TGTGCCAGCAGCTTAGGCGTCGGGGGGAACGGCGACGAGCAGTACTTC. This translates into CASSLGVGGNGDEQYF.

This clonotype turned up a few times. The chain has TRBV6-5 and TRBJ2-7, with 7 bases lining up with TRBD1. Unmatched junction bases numbered 7, after V lost 2 bases and J lost 3 bases. The CDR3 length is 15 residues. The V gene's germline CDR1 is MNHEY and CDR2 SVGAGI. CDR3 protein: CASSYEPGQYYEQYF. The CDR3, as DNA: TGTGCCAGCAGTTACGAACCGGGACAGTACTACGAGCAGTACTTC.

The table lists this clonotype with many counts. This chain connects TRBV4-1 to TRBJ1-2, with 7 bases that match TRBD1. The junction had 14 bases not matched to a gene; V was cut back by 2 bases and J by 5 bases. This CDR3 region has 17 residues. CDR1 and CDR2 from the germline V gene are MGHRA and YSYEKL. DNA of the CDR3: TGCGCCAGCAGCCAAAAACTTGGGACAGAAGGGAAATATGGCTACACCTTC. Residues: CASSQKLGTEGKYGYTF.

This clonotype was seen only a few times. The rearrangement joins TRBV7-6 to TRBJ2-1, with 8 bases lining up with TRBD2. The CDR3 loop spans 18 amino acids. Germline V CDR1 and CDR2: SGHVS, FNYEAQ. V shed 6 bases, J shed 7 bases, and the junction held 20 bases outside the gene matches. Here the CDR3 DNA reads TGTGCCAGCAGTGCCCTTCGCATTCGAGCGGGAGAGGGTAATGAGCAGTTCTTC. It yields the protein CASSALRIRAGEGNEQFF.

This clonotype came up a few times. The chain uses TRBV20-1 and TRBJ2-7, with D hard to call. This CDR3 comprises 14 residues. V was pared by 0 bases and J by 0 bases, with 9 bases between. Germline V gene sequence: CDR1 DFQATT, CDR2 SNEGSKA (reference sequence). CDR3 sequence reads: CSARDKRSSYEQYF. As DNA, the CDR3 is TGCAGTGCTAGAGACAAGAGGAGCTCCTACGAGCAGTACTTC.

J is TRBJ2-1 and V is TRBV4-2; the D is unclear. V gave up 3 bases and J gave up 10 bases, with 7 bases separating them. Germline V gene lookup returns CDR1 LGHNA and CDR2 YNFKEQ. The CDR3 length is 11 residues. The CDR3 DNA is TGTGCCAGCAGCCAGGGCTGGGAGCAGTTCTTC. Its protein is CASSQGWEQFF.

This chain connects TRBV6-2 or TRBV6-3 to TRBJ1-1; 11 bases fit TRBD1. The junction had 6 bases not matched to a gene; V was cut back by 2 bases and J by 1 base. CDR1 and CDR2 (germline): MNHEY, SVGEGT. The CDR3 contains 17 residues. In DNA, the CDR3 is TGTGCCAGCAGTTACCCCTGGGGACAGGGGGAGAACACTGAAGCTTTCTTT. Protein: CASSYPWGQGENTEAFF.

In the case of this clonotype: The junction shows a germline mismatch at one end, possibly a read error. V is TRBV4-1 and J is TRBJ2-2; TRBD2 aligns across 8 bases. This CDR3 region has 16 residues. CDR1 is MGHRA, CDR2 YSYEKL, per germline. CDR3 loop: CDSSQSGGSNTGELFF. The DNA of the CDR3 is TGCGACAGCAGCCAGAGCGGGGGTTCGAACACCGGGGAGCTGTTTTTT.

This sequence joins TRBV24-1 and TRBJ2-1, with 10 bases identical to TRBD2. V trimming: 6 bases; J trimming: 6 bases; junction bases outside the gene matches: 4. Germline-derived CDR1 and CDR2 are KGHDR and SFDVKD. The length of the CDR3 is 14 residues. This chain's CDR3 is CATSRLAGANEQFF. CDR3 bases: TGTGCCACCAGTCGGCTAGCGGGAGCCAATGAGCAGTTCTTC.